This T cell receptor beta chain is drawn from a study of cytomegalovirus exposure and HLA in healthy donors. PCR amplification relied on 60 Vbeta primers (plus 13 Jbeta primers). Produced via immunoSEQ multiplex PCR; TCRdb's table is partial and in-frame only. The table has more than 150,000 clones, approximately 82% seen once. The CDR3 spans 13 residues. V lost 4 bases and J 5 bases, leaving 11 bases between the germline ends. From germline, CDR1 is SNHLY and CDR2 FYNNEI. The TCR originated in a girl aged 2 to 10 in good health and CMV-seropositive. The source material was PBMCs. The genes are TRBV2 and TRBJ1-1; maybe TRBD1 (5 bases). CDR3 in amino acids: CASSVGAGTEAFF. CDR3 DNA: TGTGCCAGCAGTGTAGGGGCAGGGACTGAAGCTTTCTTT.